Below are 8 T cell receptor beta chains sequenced from a single sample in a study of regulatory T cells in long-lasting Graves disease. Regarding time point: persistent/refractory GD, antithyroid drugs over 5 years with positive TRAb. There was RNA extracted from PBMCs, and the TCR library was made from it. Arm-PCR with iRepertoire HTBI primers amplified the CDR3 regions for these TCR beta libraries. TCRdb reprocessed the multiplex PCR reads via MiXCR and lists one record per CDR3 protein. There are over 250,000 distinct CDR3 sequences in the sample; 22% occur only once, and approximately 60% lies in the top ten. The source material was peripheral blood mononuclear cells (PBMCs), sampled when the disease was refractory, from a patient treated with antithyroid drugs. These receptors all stem from a female donor with Graves disease.

This clonotype was seen at least ten times. This sequence joins TRBV10-3 and TRBJ2-5, with 10 nucleotides matching TRBD1. V gave up 4 bases and J gave up 5 bases; unmatched junction bases: 7. The CDR3 is 15 residues long. Germline CDR1 is ENHRY and CDR2 is SYGVKD. The CDR3 coding sequence is TGTGCCATCAGTGTTCGACCGGGACAGGGGGAGACCCAGTACTTC. Translating it yields CAISVRPGQGETQYF.

The chain joins TRBV3-1 to TRBJ2-2, with 9 bases aligning to TRBD2. Germline V CDR1 and CDR2: LGHDT, YNNKEL (reference sequence). Trimming took 0 bases from V and 6 from J; bases not matched to a gene: 5. This CDR3 comprises 16 residues. DNA of the CDR3: TGTGCCAGCAGCCAAGATTGGAGACTAGCGGCCGGGGAGCTGTTTTTT. Encoded protein: CASSQDWRLAAGELFF.

Turning to this clonotype: This may arise from a read error, as a much more abundant clone is one base away. This sequence joins TRBV5-5 and TRBJ1-5; TRBD1 agrees at 7 bases. The germline V gene has CDR1 SGHKS and CDR2 YYEKEE (reference sequence). This CDR3 region has 15 residues. CDR3 coding DNA: TGTGCCAGCAGCCCCCAGGGGGGGGGTAATCAGCTCCAGCATTTT. Translation: CASSPQGGGNQLQHF.

Many counts were recorded for this clonotype. The junction departs from germline at one end; a sequencing error may be responsible. The chain is built from TRBV20-1 and TRBJ1-2, with D maybe TRBD1 (6 bases). Looked up from germline, CDR1 is DFQATT and CDR2 is SNEGSKA (reference sequence). This CDR3 comprises 11 residues. The CDR3 is CSAQYGQLHPF. CDR3 bases: TGCAGTGCTCAGTACGGACAGCTTCATCCCTTC.

This clonotype has a count of ten or more. This sequence joins TRBV6-4 and TRBJ1-1, with D unresolved. CDR1 is MRHNA and CDR2 is SNTAGT in the germline V gene. The CDR3 has 14 residues. Trimming removed 1 base at V and 1 base at J, with 7 bases between. The CDR3 loop reads CASSDYSKNTEAFF. CDR3 coding DNA: TGTGCCAGCAGTGACTACTCTAAGAACACTGAAGCTTTCTTT.

The CDR3 spells CASSPPVAGDTGELFF. DNA for the CDR3: TGTGCCAGCTCACCACCGGTAGCGGGAGACACCGGGGAGCTGTTTTTT. The V call is TRBV9, the J call TRBJ2-2; TRBD2 aligns across 9 bases. Germline V CDR1 and CDR2: SGDLS, YYNGEE. V lost 7 bases to trimming and J lost 3 bases; unmatched junction nucleotides: 10. The CDR3 runs 16 residues.

This clonotype has a count of ten or more. The chain joins TRBV12-3 or TRBV12-4 to TRBJ2-2; tentatively, D is TRBD1 (5 bases). The V end was cut by 6 bases, the J end by 4 bases, with 12 bases between. The CDR3 covers 14 residues. In nucleotides, the CDR3 is TGTGCCAGCAGCGTCCGACAGTTCACCGGGGAGCTGTTTTTT. It encodes CASSVRQFTGELFF.

Only a few counts were recorded for this clonotype. This chain joins TRBV3-1 and TRBJ2-6; D could derive from TRBD1 or TRBD2 (5 bases each). Germline CDR1 and CDR2: LGHDT and YNNKEL (reference sequence). The CDR3 runs 14 residues. The ends were cut back, 7 bases at V and 2 bases at J, with 9 bases in the middle. In nucleotides, the CDR3 is TGTGCCAGCACACGAGGGGCTGGGGCCAACGTCCTGACTTTC. This sequence encodes CASTRGAGANVLTF. Variable domain in full (rest from reference TRBV3-1 and TRBJ2-6): DTAVSQTPKYLVTQMGNDKSIKCEQNLGHDTMYWYKQDSKKFLKIMFSYNNKELIINETVPNRFSPKSPDKAHLNLHINSLELGDSAVYFCASTRGAGANVLTFGAGSRLTVL.